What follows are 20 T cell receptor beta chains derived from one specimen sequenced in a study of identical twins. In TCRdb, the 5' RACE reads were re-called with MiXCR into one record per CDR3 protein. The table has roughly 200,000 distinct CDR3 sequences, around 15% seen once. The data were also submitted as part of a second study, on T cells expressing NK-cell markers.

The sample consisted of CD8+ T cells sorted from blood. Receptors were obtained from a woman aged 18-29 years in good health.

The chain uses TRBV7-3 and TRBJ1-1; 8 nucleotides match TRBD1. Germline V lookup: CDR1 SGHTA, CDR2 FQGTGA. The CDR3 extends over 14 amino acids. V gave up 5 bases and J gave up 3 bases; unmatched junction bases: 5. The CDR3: CASSPTGGDTEAFF. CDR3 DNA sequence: TGTGCCAGCAGCCCAACAGGGGGGGACACTGAAGCTTTCTTT.

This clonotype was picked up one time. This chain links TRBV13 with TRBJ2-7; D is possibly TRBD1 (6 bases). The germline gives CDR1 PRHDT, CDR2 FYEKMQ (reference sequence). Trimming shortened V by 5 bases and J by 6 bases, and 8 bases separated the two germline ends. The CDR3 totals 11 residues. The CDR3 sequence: CASSEQGEQYF. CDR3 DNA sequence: TGTGCCAGCAGCGAACAGGGCGAGCAGTACTTC.

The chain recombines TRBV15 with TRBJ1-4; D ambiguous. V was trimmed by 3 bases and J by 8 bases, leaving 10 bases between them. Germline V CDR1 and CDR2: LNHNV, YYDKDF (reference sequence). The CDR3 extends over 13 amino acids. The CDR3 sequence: CATSSRVWEKLFF. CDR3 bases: TGTGCCACCAGCAGTCGCGTATGGGAAAAACTGTTTTTT.

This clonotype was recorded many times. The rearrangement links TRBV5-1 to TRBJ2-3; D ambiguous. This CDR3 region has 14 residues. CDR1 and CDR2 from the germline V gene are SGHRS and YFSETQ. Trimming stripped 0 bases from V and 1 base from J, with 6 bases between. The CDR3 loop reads CASSLEQRTDTQYF. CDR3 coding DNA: TGCGCCAGCAGCTTGGAGCAGCGCACAGATACGCAGTATTTT.

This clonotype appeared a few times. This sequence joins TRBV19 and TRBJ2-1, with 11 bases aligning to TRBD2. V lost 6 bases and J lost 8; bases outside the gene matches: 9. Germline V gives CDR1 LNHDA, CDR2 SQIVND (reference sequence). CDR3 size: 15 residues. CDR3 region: CASSHSGRALYEQFF. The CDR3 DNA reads TGTGCCAGTAGCCATAGCGGGAGGGCTCTCTATGAGCAGTTCTTC. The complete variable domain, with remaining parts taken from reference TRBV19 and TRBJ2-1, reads DGGITQSPKYLFRKEGQNVTLSCEQNLNHDAMYWYRQDPGQGLRLIYYSQIVNDFQKGDIAEGYSVSREKKESFPLTVTSAQKNPTAFYLCASSHSGRALYEQFFGPGTRLTVL.

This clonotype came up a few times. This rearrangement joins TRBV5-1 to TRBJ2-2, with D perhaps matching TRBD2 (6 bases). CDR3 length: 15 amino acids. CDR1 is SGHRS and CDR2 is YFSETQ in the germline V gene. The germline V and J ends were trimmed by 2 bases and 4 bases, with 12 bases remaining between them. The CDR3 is CASSLTGVGTGELFF. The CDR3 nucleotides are TGCGCCAGCAGCTTAACGGGGGTCGGCACCGGGGAGCTGTTTTTT.

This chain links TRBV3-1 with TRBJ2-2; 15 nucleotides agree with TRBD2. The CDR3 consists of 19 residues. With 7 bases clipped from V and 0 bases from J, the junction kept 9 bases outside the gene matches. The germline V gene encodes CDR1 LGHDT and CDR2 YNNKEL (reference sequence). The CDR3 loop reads CASTAGTSGGTPNTGELFF. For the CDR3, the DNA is TGTGCCAGCACAGCAGGGACTAGCGGGGGGACCCCGAACACCGGGGAGCTGTTTTTT.

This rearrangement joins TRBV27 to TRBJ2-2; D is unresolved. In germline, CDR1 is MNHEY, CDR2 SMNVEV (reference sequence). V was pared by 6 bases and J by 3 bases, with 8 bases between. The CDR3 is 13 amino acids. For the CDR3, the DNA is TGTGCCAGCAGGAGTGGGGACACCGGGGAGCTGTTTTTT. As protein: CASRSGDTGELFF.

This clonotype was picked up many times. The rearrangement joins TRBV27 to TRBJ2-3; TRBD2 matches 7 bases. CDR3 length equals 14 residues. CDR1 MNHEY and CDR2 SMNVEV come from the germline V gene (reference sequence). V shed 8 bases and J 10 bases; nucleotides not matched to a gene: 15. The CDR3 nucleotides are TGTGCCAGCCGACCGGGACTACCTGGTACGGCGCAGTATTTT. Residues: CASRPGLPGTAQYF.

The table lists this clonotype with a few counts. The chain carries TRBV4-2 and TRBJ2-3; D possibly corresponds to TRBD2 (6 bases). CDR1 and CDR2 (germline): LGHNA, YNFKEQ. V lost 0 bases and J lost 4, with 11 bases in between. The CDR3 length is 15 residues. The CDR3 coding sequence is TGTGCCAGCAGCCAAGATATTGCGGGGTCAGATACGCAGTATTTT. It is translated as CASSQDIAGSDTQYF.

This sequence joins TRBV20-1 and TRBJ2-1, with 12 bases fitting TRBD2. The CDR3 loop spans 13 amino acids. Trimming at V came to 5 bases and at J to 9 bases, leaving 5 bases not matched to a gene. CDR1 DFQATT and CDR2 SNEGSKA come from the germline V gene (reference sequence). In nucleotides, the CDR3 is TGCAGTGCTCCTAGCGGGAGGGCCACTGAGCAGTTCTTC. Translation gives CSAPSGRATEQFF.

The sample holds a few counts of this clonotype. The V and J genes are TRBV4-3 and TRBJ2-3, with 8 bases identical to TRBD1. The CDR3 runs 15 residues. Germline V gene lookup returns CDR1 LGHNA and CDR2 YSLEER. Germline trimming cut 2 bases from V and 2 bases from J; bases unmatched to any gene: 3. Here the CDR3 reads CASSQYRGTTDTQYF. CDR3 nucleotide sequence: TGCGCCAGCAGCCAATACAGGGGGACCACAGATACGCAGTATTTT.

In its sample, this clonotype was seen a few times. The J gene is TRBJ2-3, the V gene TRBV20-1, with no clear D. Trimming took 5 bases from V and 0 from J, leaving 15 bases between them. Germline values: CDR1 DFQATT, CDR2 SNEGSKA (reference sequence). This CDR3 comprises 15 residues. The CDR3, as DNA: TGCAGTGCTTCCACGGTGGCAGTGAGCACAGATACGCAGTATTTT. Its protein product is CSASTVAVSTDTQYF.

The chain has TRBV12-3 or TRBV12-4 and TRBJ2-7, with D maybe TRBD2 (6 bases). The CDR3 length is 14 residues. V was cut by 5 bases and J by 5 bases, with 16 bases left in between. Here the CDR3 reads CASSDSGGPHEQYF. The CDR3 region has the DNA TGTGCCAGCAGTGACTCAGGAGGGCCCCACGAGCAGTACTTC.

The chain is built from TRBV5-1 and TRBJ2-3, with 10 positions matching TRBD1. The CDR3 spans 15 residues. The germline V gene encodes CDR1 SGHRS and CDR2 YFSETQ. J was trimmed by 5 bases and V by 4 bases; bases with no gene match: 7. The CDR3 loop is CASSGWDRGEDTQYF. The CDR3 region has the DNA TGCGCCAGCAGCGGATGGGACAGGGGAGAAGATACGCAGTATTTT. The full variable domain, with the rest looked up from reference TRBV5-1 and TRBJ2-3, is KAGVTQTPRYLIKTRGQQVTLSCSPISGHRSVSWYQQTPGQGLQFLFEYFSETQRNKGNFPGRFSGRQFSNSRSEMNVSTLELGDSALYLCASSGWDRGEDTQYFGPGTRLTVL.

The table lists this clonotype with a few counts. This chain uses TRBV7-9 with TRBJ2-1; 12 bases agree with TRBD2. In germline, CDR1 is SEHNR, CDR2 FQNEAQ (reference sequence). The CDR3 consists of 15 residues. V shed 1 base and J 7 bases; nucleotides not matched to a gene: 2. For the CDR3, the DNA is TGTGCCAGCAGCTTAGGGACTAGCGGGAAAAATGAGCAGTTCTTC. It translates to CASSLGTSGKNEQFF.

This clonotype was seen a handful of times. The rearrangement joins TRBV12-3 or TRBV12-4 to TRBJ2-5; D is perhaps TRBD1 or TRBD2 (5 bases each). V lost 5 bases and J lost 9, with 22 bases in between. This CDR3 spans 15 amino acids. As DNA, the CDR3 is TGTGCCAGCAGTCTCCGGGACCCCCGCACCGAGGCCCAGTACTTC. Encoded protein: CASSLRDPRTEAQYF.

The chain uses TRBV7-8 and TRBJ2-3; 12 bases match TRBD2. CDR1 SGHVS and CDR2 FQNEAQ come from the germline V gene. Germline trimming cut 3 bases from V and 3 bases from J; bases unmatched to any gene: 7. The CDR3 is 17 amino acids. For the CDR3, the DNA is TGTGCCAGCAGCTTTCTCCGACTAGCGGGAGTGACAGATACGCAGTATTTT. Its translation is CASSFLRLAGVTDTQYF.

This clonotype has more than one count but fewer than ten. The DNA of the CDR3 is TGTGCCAGCAGTTACTCTAACGCTGCCTCCGAGCAGTACTTC. The encoded protein is CASSYSNAASEQYF. The J gene is TRBJ2-7, the V gene TRBV6-2 or TRBV6-3; D is unresolved. Germline-derived CDR1 and CDR2 are MNHEY and SVGEGT. V was pared by 0 bases and J by 6 bases, with 12 bases between. This CDR3 is built from 14 residues.

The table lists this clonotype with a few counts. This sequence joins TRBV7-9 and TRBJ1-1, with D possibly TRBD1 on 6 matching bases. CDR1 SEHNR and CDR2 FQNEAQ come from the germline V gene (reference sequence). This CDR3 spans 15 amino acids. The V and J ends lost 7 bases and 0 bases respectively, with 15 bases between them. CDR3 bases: TGTGCCAGCACCCTACCTGGACAGCTGAACACTGAAGCTTTCTTT. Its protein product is CASTLPGQLNTEAFF.